This TCR beta chain stems from a study of cytomegalovirus exposure and HLA in healthy donors. The V gene's germline CDR1 is MGHRA and CDR2 YSYEKL. This CDR3 has 16 amino acids. V shed 6 bases, J shed 1 base, and the junction held 9 bases outside the gene matches. Both 60 Vbeta primers and 13 Jbeta primers went into the PCR. Measured with immunoSEQ multiplex PCR; TCRdb has only the in-frame clones, and not every one. The table has some 120,000 clones, about 75% seen once; the top ten hold 10% to 15%. Study findings and constraints: According to the study, roughly 160 TCR beta chains were cytomegalovirus-associated. The authors considered a cluster of highly shared sequence variants likely to be a sequencing artifact. With DRB1 most and HLA-C fewest, TCR association rates differed between HLA loci in a later analysis.

With regard to this clone: The antigen is unknown.

The clonotype was recovered from a woman in her thirties or forties in good health and CMV-seropositive. The specimen sequenced was PBMCs. The rearrangement links TRBV4-1 to TRBJ2-1; 7 bases map to TRBD1. CDR3 amino acids: CASRPVTGPSYNEQFF. In DNA, the CDR3 is TGCGCCAGCAGACCCGTGACAGGGCCTTCCTACAATGAGCAGTTCTTC.